This TCR beta chain appears in the sequencing data of a study of T cells in localized non-small cell lung cancer. From germline, CDR1 is SGHTA and CDR2 FQGTGA. V lost 1 base and J 4 bases, leaving 14 bases between the germline ends. The length of the CDR3 is 15 residues. Concerning this clone itself: Antigen unknown.

Whole-study results and caveats: Among the tissues sampled, uninvolved adjacent lung had the highest T cell clonality, above tumor. When the top 100 tumor clones were examined, a median about 60 of them also appeared in the adjacent lung, which was paired and uninvolved. With higher T cell density in blood came longer overall survival. Because researchers sequenced only one region of the tumor, heterogeneity is still possible.

TCRdb's copy holds only in-frame clones and misses some; the assay was immunoSEQ multiplex PCR. Counted here are about 82,000 clones, about three quarters occurring once; the ten biggest clones make up less than 20%. The sequences come from PBMCs, collected before any cancer treatment. The clonotype originates from a man aged 40 to 70 with stage II squamous cell lung carcinoma. The chain links TRBV7-3 to TRBJ2-7; possibly TRBD1 for D (5 bases). The DNA of the CDR3 is TGTGCCAGCAGCTTAAAGCCAGGGCTGGGATACGAGCAGTACTTC. It encodes CASSLKPGLGYEQYF. The variable domain in full, completed from reference TRBV7-3 and TRBJ2-7, reads GAGVSQTPSNKVTEKGKYVELRCDPISGHTALYWYRQSLGQGPEFLIYFQGTGAADDSGLPNDRFFAVRPEGSVSTLKIQRTERGDSAVYLCASSLKPGLGYEQYFGPGTRLTVT.